This T cell receptor beta chain was obtained from a study of blood T cell repertoires in COVID-19. Whole-study context: T cells, B-cell-depleted T cells, or PBMCs provided the cDNA or gDNA that served as material.

The table lists this clone with a count of one. Per germline, CDR1 SQVTM and CDR2 ANQGSEA. The CDR3 has 13 residues. Trimming shortened V by 6 bases and J by 4 bases, and 15 bases separated the two germline ends. How the authors handled the data: How many nucleated cells were present was estimated from reference gene primer amplification. Some clones are missing from TCRdb's copy, which holds only in-frame ones; the method was immunoSEQ multiplex PCR. Clonal size and the V and J genes are those of that table, whereas D and trimming came from the DNA. The sample holds around 60,000 clones, 70% to 90% seen once.

What was sequenced was peripheral blood. The clonotype was recovered from a middle-aged man with acute or convalescent COVID-19. The rearrangement links TRBV29-1 to TRBJ1-1; maybe TRBD1 (6 bases). Here the CDR3 reads CSVEGGLGTEAFF. The CDR3, as DNA: TGCAGCGTGGAGGGGGGGCTCGGCACTGAAGCTTTCTTT.